This T cell receptor beta chain was identified during a study of blood T cell repertoires in COVID-19. Across the whole study: Acute and convalescent COVID-19 samples came from the United States, Italy and Spain. T cells, B-cell-depleted T cells, or PBMCs supplied cDNA or gDNA.

Measured with immunoSEQ multiplex PCR; TCRdb has only the in-frame clones, and not every one. Among under 350,000 clones listed, 70% to 90% were seen once. Germline CDR1 reads MNHNS; CDR2 reads SASEGT. The ends were cut back, 1 base at V and 1 base at J, with 11 bases in the middle. This CDR3 comprises 15 residues. Participants spanned ages about 18 to 90 years and resided in about 25 US areas. Participants were placed into cohorts based on the clinical history they reported. This TCR was sampled from a woman between 40 and 55 years old with acute COVID-19. Sequencing input: PBMCs or T cells enriched from blood (not recorded which). The chain combines TRBV6-1 with TRBJ2-7, with a possible D match to TRBD2 (6 bases). CDR3 sequence (DNA): TGTGCCAGCAGTGAAGAGGTGGGAGGATCCTACGAGCAGTACTTC. Translation gives CASSEEVGGSYEQYF.